This is a list of T cell receptor beta chains from one sample in a study of blood T cell repertoires in COVID-19. The protocol was immunoSEQ multiplex PCR, while the TCRdb copy is restricted to in-frame clones and leaves out a portion. The sample has about 150,000 clones, about 87% seen once. Input material: peripheral blood. These receptors were taken from a woman between 50 and 59 years old with active or convalescent COVID-19. CDR3s include the opening cysteine and the closing phenylalanine or tryptophan. A D gene is named only where the DNA matches it firmly. Size tells how often a clone was seen (once, few, many) or the class of an expanded clone, and some rows leave it out.

clone_size d_call j_call v_call cdr3_nt cdr3_aa
. . TRBJ1-2 TRBV28 TGTGCCAGCAGACTAGAGGGTTTGACCCCTCGAGAGCGCTATGGCTACACCTTC CASRLEGLTPRERYGYTF
. TRBD2 TRBJ2-5 TRBV11-2 TGTGCCAGCAGACGAATAGCGGGGGGGCCTTTAGAGACCCAGTACTTC CASRRIAGGPLETQYF
. . TRBJ1-6 TRBV12-3/TRBV12-4 TGTGCCAGCAGAACAAATGATAATTCACCCCTCCACTTT CASRTNDNSPLHF
. . TRBJ2-5 TRBV6-2/TRBV6-3 TGTGCCAGCAGTTACGTGGGGACTCAAGAGACCCAGTACTTC CASSYVGTQETQYF
. TRBD1 TRBJ2-5 TRBV5-1 TGCGCCAGCAGCTTGGGAGGGACAGCCCAAGAGACCCAGTACTTC CASSLGGTAQETQYF
. . TRBJ2-2 TRBV4-2 TGTGCCAGCAGCAGAACAGGGGGGGACGGGGAGCTGTTTTTT CASSRTGGDGELFF
once TRBD2 TRBJ2-5 TRBV19 TGTGCCAGTAGTATGGAGAAGACTAGCGGGATTTTCGGAAGACCCTCGGAGACCCAGTACTTC CASSMEKTSGIFGRPSETQYF
. TRBD1 TRBJ1-2 TRBV18 TGTGCCAGCTCACCAGGGACAGACGCATATGGCTACACCTTC CASSPGTDAYGYTF
. TRBD1 TRBJ1-5 TRBV6-6 TGTGCCAGCAGACTCGGGACAGGACATCAGCCCCAGCATTTT CASRLGTGHQPQHF
once TRBD2 TRBJ2-5 TRBV9 TGTGCCAGCAGCGCCTCGGGGGGGCCGGAGACCCAGTACTTC CASSASGGPETQYF
. . TRBJ1-2 TRBV2 TGTGCCAGCAGTCGGGACAAGAACTATGGCTACACCTTC CASSRDKNYGYTF
. . TRBJ2-2 TRBV9 TGTGCCAGCAGCCCGACTGGACACAACACCGGGGAGCTGTTTTTT CASSPTGHNTGELFF
. . TRBJ2-1 TRBV7-2 TGTGCCAGCAGCTCTACTGCCGCAGGATACAATGAGCAGTTCTTC CASSSTAAGYNEQFF
. . TRBJ2-1 TRBV21-1 TGTGCCAGCAGCAAAGGCTCTAGCGGGAGGAGCTCCTACAATGAGCAGTTCTTC CASSKGSSGRSSYNEQFF
. . TRBJ1-1 TRBV6-5 TGTGCCAGCAGTTACTCCTACGGGGATGGTGAAGCTTTCTTT CASSYSYGDGEAFF
. . TRBJ1-2 TRBV6-1 TGTGCCAGCAGTGAAGGCAGGGCCTATGGCTACACCTTC CASSEGRAYGYTF
. TRBD2 TRBJ2-1 TRBV24-1 TGTGCCACCAGTGATGCCGGGACTACCTACAATGAGCAGTTCTTC CATSDAGTTYNEQFF
. TRBD1 TRBJ1-4 TRBV18 TGTGCCAGCTCACCGCGATCCGGGACAGGGATTCGTCTGAATAATGAAAAACTGTTTTTT CASSPRSGTGIRLNNEKLFF
. . TRBJ2-2 TRBV27 TGTGCCAGCAGTTTATCTCGTAGCCTGAACACCGGGGAGCTGTTTTTT CASSLSRSLNTGELFF
. . TRBJ1-3 TRBV6-5 TGTGCCAGCAGTTTGCAGGGGCTCAGCGCTGGAAACACCATATATTTT CASSLQGLSAGNTIYF
. . TRBJ1-1 TRBV20-1 TGCAGTGCTAGTAACAGGGCCACTGAAGCTTTCTTT CSASNRATEAFF
. . TRBJ2-1 TRBV2 TGTGCCAGCAGTGACGGTCCCGGTGAGCAGTTCTTC CASSDGPGEQFF
. . TRBJ2-2 TRBV7-2 TGTGCCAGCAGCCTATCTAGCGCCGGGGAGCTGTTTTTT CASSLSSAGELFF
. . TRBJ1-4 TRBV25-1 TGTGCCAGCAGTGAATATCCCGTCTGGGGCCGGAATGAAAAACTGTTTTTT CASSEYPVWGRNEKLFF
. TRBD2 TRBJ2-3 TRBV5-3 TGTGCCAGAAGCCCCCCTTTTAGCGGGAGGCCCGCAGATACGCAGTATTTT CARSPPFSGRPADTQYF
. . TRBJ2-3 TRBV9 TGTGCCAGCAGCGTAGGGCCTAGCACAGATACGCAGTATTTT CASSVGPSTDTQYF
. . TRBJ1-3 TRBV7-9 TGTGCCAGCAGCCGTGGACAAGGGGCCTCTGGAAACACCATATATTTT CASSRGQGASGNTIYF
. . TRBJ1-1 TRBV18 TGTGCCAGCTCACCCGGGGGGGAATGGTCCACTGAAGCTTTCTTT CASSPGGEWSTEAFF
once . TRBJ2-3 TRBV6-1 TGTGCCAGCAGTGAAGACCCAGGTGATACGCAGTATTTT CASSEDPGDTQYF
. TRBD1 TRBJ1-1 TRBV7-2 TGTGCCAGCAGCTTAGTGACAGGGTCTGAAGCTTTCTTT CASSLVTGSEAFF
once . TRBJ1-2 TRBV3-1/TRBV3-2 TGTGCCAGCAGCCAAGAGTCCGCCAGGCGAAACACCTTC CASSQESARRNTF
. . TRBJ1-1 TRBV9 TGTGCCAGCAGCGTAGATCAGGGCGCTGAAGCTTTCTTT CASSVDQGAEAFF
once . TRBJ1-6 TRBV9 TGTGCCAGCAGCGTAGGGGTGGGGGCATCTACTTCACCCCTCCACTTT CASSVGVGASTSPLHF
. TRBD1 TRBJ2-5 TRBV6-6 TGTGCCAGCAACCGGGACAGGGTGGCCCAGTACTTC CASNRDRVAQYF
. TRBD1 TRBJ1-1 TRBV19 TGTGCCAGTAGTCAACAGGGGCGGAACACTGAAGCTTTCTTT CASSQQGRNTEAFF
few . TRBJ1-2 TRBV23-1 TGCGCCAGCAGTCAATCGCGGCAGCACCCGGGCTATGGCTACACCTTC CASSQSRQHPGYGYTF
. . TRBJ1-1 TRBV15 TGTGCCACCAGCAGGACTCTACTCAGCGGACAGCTCAACACTGAAGCTTTCTTT CATSRTLLSGQLNTEAFF
. TRBD2 TRBJ2-5 TRBV27 TGTGCCAGCAGTTTCGGTGGGGGAGGGAGAACTGAGACCCAGTACTTC CASSFGGGGRTETQYF
. TRBD1 TRBJ1-2 TRBV30 TGTGCCTGGAGTCTAGGGGACAGACTAAACTATGGCTACACCTTC CAWSLGDRLNYGYTF
once . TRBJ1-1 TRBV11-2 TGTGCCAGCAGCTTAAACGGGGGAAGGGGCACTGAAGCTTTCTTT CASSLNGGRGTEAFF
once TRBD1 TRBJ2-7 TRBV7-2 TGTGCCAGCAGCTTAGGGACAGGGAGGTACGAGCAGTACTTC CASSLGTGRYEQYF
. TRBD2 TRBJ2-3 TRBV14 TGTGCCAGCAGCCCAACGGGATCTCTAGCGGGGAATACGCAGTATTTT CASSPTGSLAGNTQYF
. . TRBJ2-3 TRBV6-5 TGTGCCAGCAGTTACGGGGGCTTGGGGGTCACAGATACGCAGTATTTT CASSYGGLGVTDTQYF
once . TRBJ2-4 TRBV7-2 TGTGCCAGCAGCCCCGACTTTGGCAAAAACATTCAGTACTTC CASSPDFGKNIQYF
. TRBD1 TRBJ2-5 TRBV18 TGTGCCAGCTCACCCTGGACAGGGCAATATCCAGAAAGGTCGAAGGAGACCCAGTACTTC CASSPWTGQYPERSKETQYF
. TRBD1 TRBJ2-1 TRBV7-9 TGTGCCAGCAGCTTAGCCCCGGGACAGGGGGGAGTCAATGAGCAGTTCTTC CASSLAPGQGGVNEQFF
. TRBD1 TRBJ1-1 TRBV7-2 TGTGCCAGCAGCACGTTTACAGGGGGGACTGAAGCTTTCTTT CASSTFTGGTEAFF